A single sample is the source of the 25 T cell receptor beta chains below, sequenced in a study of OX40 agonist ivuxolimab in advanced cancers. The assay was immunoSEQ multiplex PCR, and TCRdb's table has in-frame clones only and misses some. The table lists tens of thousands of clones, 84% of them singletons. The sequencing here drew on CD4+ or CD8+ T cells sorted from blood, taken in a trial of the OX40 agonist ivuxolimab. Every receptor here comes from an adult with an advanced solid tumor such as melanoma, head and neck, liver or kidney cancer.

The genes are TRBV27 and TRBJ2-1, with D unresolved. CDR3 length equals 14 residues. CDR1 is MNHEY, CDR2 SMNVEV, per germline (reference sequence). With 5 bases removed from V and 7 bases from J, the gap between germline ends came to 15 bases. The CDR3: CASSPTRNGNEQFF. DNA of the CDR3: TGTGCCAGCAGTCCAACAAGGAACGGGAATGAGCAGTTCTTC.

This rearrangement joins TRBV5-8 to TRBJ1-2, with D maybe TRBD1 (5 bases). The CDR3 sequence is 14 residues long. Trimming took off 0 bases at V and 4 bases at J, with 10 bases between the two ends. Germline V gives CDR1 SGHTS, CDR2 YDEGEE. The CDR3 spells CASSLEGATYGYTF. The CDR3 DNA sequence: TGTGCCAGCAGCTTGGAAGGGGCGACCTATGGCTACACCTTC.

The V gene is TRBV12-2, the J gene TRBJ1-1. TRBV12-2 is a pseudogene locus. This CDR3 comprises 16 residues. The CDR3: CASRLPPVAVSTEAFF. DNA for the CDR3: TGTGCAAGTCGCTTACCCCCGGTAGCGGTTTCCACTGAAGCTTTCTTT.

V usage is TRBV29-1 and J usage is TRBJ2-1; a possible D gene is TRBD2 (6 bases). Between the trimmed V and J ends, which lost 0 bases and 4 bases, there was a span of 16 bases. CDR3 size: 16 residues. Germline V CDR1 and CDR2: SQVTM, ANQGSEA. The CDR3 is CSVEDLGPGGYNEQFF. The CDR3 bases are TGCAGCGTTGAAGATCTTGGACCCGGGGGATACAATGAGCAGTTCTTC.

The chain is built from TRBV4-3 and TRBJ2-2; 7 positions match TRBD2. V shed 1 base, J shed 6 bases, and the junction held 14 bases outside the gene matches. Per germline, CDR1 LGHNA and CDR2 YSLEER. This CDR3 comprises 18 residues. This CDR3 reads CASSQGISGPQWAGELFF. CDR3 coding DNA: TGCGCCAGCAGCCAAGGAATTAGCGGGCCCCAGTGGGCCGGGGAGCTGTTTTTT.

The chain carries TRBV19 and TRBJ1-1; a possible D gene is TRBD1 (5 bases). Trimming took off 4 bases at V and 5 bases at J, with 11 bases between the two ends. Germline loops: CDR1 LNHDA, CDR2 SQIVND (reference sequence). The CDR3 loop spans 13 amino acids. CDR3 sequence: CASSRDGWTEAFF. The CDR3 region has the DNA TGTGCCAGTAGTAGGGACGGCTGGACTGAAGCTTTCTTT.

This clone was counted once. The DNA for the CDR3 is TGTGCCAGCAGCTTTGGTTCAGGCTACGAGCAGTACTTC. It codes for CASSFGSGYEQYF. The J gene is TRBJ2-7, the V gene TRBV11-3; D not resolved. Trimming left V 3 bases short and J 3 bases short, with 9 bases between. The V gene's germline CDR1 is SGHNT and CDR2 YENEEA. The CDR3 loop spans 13 amino acids.

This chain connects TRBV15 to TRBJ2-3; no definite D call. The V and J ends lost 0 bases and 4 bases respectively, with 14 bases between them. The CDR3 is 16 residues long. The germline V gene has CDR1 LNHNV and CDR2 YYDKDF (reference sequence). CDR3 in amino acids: CATSRERWGLSDTQYF. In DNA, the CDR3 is TGTGCCACCAGCAGAGAAAGGTGGGGATTATCAGATACGCAGTATTTT. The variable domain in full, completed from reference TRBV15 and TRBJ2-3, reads DAMVIQNPRYQVTQFGKPVTLSCSQTLNHNVMYWYQQKSSQAPKLLFHYYDKDFNNEADTPDNFQSRRPNTSFCFLDIRSPGLGDTAMYLCATSRERWGLSDTQYFGPGTRLTVL.

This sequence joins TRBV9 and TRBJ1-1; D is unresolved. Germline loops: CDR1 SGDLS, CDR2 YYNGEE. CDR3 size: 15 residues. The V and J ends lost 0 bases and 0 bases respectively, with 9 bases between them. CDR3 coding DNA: TGTGCCAGCAGCGTAGGGGGAGGGTTGAACACTGAAGCTTTCTTT. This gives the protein CASSVGGGLNTEAFF.

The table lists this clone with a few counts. In nucleotides, the CDR3 is TGCAGTGCTACCAGGGTGGCAGGCACGTACTTC. Protein: CSATRVAGTYF. The genes are TRBV20-1 and TRBJ2-5; D perhaps matches TRBD1 (5 bases). CDR1 is DFQATT, CDR2 SNEGSKA, per germline (reference sequence). The CDR3 runs 11 residues. V gave up 4 bases and J gave up 13 bases, with 16 bases separating them.

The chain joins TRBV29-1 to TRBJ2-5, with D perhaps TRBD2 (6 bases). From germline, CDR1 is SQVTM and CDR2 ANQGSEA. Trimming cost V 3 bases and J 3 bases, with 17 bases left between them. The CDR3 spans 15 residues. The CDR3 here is CSVDLGAGKKETQYF. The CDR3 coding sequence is TGCAGCGTTGACCTTGGGGCGGGGAAGAAAGAGACCCAGTACTTC.

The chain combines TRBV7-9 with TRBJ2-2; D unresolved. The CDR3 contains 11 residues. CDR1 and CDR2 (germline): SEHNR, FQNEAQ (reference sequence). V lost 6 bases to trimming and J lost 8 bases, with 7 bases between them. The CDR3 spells CASSIEGELFF. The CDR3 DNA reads TGTGCCAGCAGTATCGAGGGGGAGCTGTTTTTT.

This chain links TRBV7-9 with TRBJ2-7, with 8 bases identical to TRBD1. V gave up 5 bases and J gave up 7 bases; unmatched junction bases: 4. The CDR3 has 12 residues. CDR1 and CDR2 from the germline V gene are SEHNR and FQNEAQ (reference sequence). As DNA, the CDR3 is TGTGCCAGCAGCCAGGGGGCAGAAGAGCAGTACTTC. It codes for CASSQGAEEQYF.

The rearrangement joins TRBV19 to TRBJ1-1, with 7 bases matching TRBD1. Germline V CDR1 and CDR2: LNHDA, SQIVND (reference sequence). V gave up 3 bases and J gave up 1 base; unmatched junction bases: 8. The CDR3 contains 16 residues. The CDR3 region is CASSMKTGWENTEAFF. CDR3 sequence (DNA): TGTGCCAGTAGTATGAAGACAGGGTGGGAGAACACTGAAGCTTTCTTT.

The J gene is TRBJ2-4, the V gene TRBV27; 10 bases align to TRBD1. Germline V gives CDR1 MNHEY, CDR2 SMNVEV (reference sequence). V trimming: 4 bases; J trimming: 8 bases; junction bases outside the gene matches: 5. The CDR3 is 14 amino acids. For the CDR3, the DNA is TGTGCCAGCAGTTCCCGGGACAGGGGTGACATTCAGTACTTC. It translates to CASSSRDRGDIQYF.

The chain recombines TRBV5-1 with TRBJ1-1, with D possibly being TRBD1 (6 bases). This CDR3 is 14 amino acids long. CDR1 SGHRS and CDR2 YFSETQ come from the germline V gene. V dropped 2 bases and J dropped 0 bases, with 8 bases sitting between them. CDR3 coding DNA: TGCGCCAGCAGCTTTGACAGGTTGAACACTGAAGCTTTCTTT. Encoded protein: CASSFDRLNTEAFF.

The CDR3 reads CASSPGRDSPLHF. The CDR3 DNA reads as TGTGCCAGCAGTCCAGGTCGGGATTCACCCCTCCACTTT. The chain combines TRBV27 with TRBJ1-6; unclear D gene. The CDR3 consists of 13 residues. Germline CDR1 reads MNHEY; CDR2 reads SMNVEV (reference sequence). Trimming pared 5 bases from V and 8 bases from J, leaving 10 bases between.

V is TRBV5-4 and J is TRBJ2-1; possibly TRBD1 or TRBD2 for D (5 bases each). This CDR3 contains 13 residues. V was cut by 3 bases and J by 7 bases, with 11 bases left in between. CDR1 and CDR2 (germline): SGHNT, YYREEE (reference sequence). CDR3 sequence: CASSSGLENEQFF. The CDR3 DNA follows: TGTGCCAGCAGCTCGGGGCTGGAGAATGAGCAGTTCTTC.

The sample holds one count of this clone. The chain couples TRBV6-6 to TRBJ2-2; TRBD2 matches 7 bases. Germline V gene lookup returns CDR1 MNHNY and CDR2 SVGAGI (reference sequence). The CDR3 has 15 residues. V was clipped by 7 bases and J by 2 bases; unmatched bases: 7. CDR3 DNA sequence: TGTGCCAGCAAAAGGAGGGAGGGCAACACCGGGGAGCTGTTTTTT. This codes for CASKRREGNTGELFF.

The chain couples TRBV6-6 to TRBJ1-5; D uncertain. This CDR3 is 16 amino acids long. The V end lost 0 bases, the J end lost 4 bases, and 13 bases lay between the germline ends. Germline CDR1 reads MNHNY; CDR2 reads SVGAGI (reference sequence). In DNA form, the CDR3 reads TGTGCCAGCAGTTACTCAACGGGGATGGGGAATCAGCCCCAGCATTTT. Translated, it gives CASSYSTGMGNQPQHF.

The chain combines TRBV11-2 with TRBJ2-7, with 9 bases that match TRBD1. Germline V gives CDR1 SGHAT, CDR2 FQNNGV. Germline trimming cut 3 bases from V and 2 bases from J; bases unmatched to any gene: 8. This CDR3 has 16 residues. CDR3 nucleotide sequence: TGTGCCAGCAGCTTGGGTGGACAGGGGTGGGCCTACGAGCAGTACTTC. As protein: CASSLGGQGWAYEQYF.

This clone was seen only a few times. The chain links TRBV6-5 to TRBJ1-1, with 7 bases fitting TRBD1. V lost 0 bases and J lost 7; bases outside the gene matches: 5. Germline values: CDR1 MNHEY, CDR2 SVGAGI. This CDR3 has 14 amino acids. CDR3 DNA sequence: TGTGCCAGCAGTTACTCGACAGGGATCAGTGAAGCTTTCTTT. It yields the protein CASSYSTGISEAFF.

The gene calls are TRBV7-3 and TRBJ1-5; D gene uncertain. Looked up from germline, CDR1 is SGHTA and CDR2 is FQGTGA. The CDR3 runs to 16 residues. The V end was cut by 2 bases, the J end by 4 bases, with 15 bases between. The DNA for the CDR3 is TGTGCCAGCAGCTTATTGAGGGCAGCGGGGAATCAGCCCCAGCATTTT. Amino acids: CASSLLRAAGNQPQHF.

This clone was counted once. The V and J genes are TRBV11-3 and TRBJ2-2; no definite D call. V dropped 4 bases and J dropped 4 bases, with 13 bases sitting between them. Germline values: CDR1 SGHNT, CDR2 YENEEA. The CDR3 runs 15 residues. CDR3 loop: CASSSLEDPTGELFF. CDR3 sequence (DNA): TGTGCCAGCAGCTCCCTCGAGGACCCCACCGGGGAGCTGTTTTTT.

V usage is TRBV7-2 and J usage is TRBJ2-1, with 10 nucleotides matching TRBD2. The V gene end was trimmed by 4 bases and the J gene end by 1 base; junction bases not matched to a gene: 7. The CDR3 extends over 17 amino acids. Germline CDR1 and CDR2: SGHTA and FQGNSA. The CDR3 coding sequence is TGTGCCAGCAGCTCTCTCACAGCGGGGGGGTCCTACAATGAGCAGTTCTTC. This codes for CASSSLTAGGSYNEQFF. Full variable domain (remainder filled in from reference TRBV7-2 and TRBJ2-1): GAGVSQSPSNKVTEKGKDVELRCDPISGHTALYWYRQSLGQGLEFLIYFQGNSAPDKSGLPSDRFSAERTGGSVSTLTIQRTQQEDSAVYLCASSSLTAGGSYNEQFFGPGTRLTVL.